The rows below give T cell receptor beta chains drawn from one sample of a study of blood T cells in healthy people across ages. TCRdb analysed the 5' RACE reads with MiXCR anew, one entry per CDR3 protein. This table has roughly 1.7 million distinct CDR3 sequences, 30% to 35% appearing once. Sequencing was performed on blood. The receptors derive from a woman aged 30 to 39 in good health. The CDR3 runs from the conserved cysteine through the conserved F or W. The D gene is left open where the match is weak. Clone sizes are given selectively: once, few, many, or a class where the clone is expanded.

NA	NA	TRBV10-3	TRBJ2-5	TGTGCCACTCGCAGCCAGGACCAAGAGACCCAGTACTTC	CATRSQDQETQYF
NA	few	TRBV10-2	TRBJ2-3	TGCGCCAGCAGATCGGGACTCATCACAGATACGCAGTATTTT	CASRSGLITDTQYF
NA	many	TRBV7-2	TRBJ2-6	TGTGCCAGCAACCTAAGGGGGTCTGGGGCCAACGTCCTGACTTTC	CASNLRGSGANVLTF
NA	NA	TRBV6-1	TRBJ2-1	TGTGCCAGCAGTGAAGCCGGACCCGGGTCCTCATACAATGAGCAGTTCTTC	CASSEAGPGSSYNEQFF
NA	NA	TRBV6-6	TRBJ2-5	TGTGCCAGCACCGGCGGACCGGGGGCTTCGGAGACCCAGTACTTC	CASTGGPGASETQYF
NA	many	TRBV7-2	TRBJ2-7	TGTGCCAGCAGCTTAGTGCGGCACCCGGCCTACGAGCAGTACTTC	CASSLVRHPAYEQYF
TRBD1	NA	TRBV20-1	TRBJ2-1	TGCAGTGCTGTACCGGGACAGGCATTCTCCTACAATGAGCAGTTCTTC	CSAVPGQAFSYNEQFF
NA	NA	TRBV9	TRBJ2-1	TGTGCCAGCAGCGTAGCAAGCACCCAATCCTACAATGAGCAGTTCTTC	CASSVASTQSYNEQFF
TRBD1	NA	TRBV9	TRBJ2-5	TGTGCCAGCAGCGTCCTTAGACAGGGGGCGCGGGAGACCCAGTACTTC	CASSVLRQGARETQYF
NA	NA	TRBV20-1	TRBJ2-7	TGCAGTGCCAAACTAGCAGCTTACGAGCAGTACTTC	CSAKLAAYEQYF
NA	NA	TRBV30	TRBJ2-3	TGTGCCTGGAGCCCGCCCCCCACAGATACGCAGTATTTT	CAWSPPPTDTQYF
NA	NA	TRBV29-1	TRBJ2-1	TGCAGCTTTGAGAACACCCTCACCCTGAGCTCCTACAATGAGCAGTTCTTC	CSFENTLTLSSYNEQFF